This T cell receptor (beta chain) was sequenced during a study of blood T cell repertoires in COVID-19. The overall study: COVID-19 samples collected from the United States, Italy and Spain covered acute and convalescent phases. T cells, B-cell-depleted T cells, or PBMCs supplied cDNA or gDNA.

The CDR3 length is 14 residues. V dropped 2 bases and J dropped 2; count of bases not matched to a gene: 4. Germline CDR1 SGHRS, CDR2 YFSETQ. In the original analysis: Reference gene primers were amplified, and this amplification served to estimate nucleated cell counts. Produced via immunoSEQ multiplex PCR; TCRdb's table is partial and in-frame only. V, J and clone size reflect that table, while D and trimming were determined from the DNA. The top ten clones hold 1.1% of a sample with approximately 200,000 clones, around 85% of them seen once. This clone appeared once. Source material: peripheral blood. V gene TRBV5-1 combines with J gene TRBJ2-7; 7 nucleotides match TRBD1. This receptor was obtained from a man aged 30 to 39 with acute or convalescent COVID-19. The CDR3 DNA sequence: TGCGCCAGCAGCTTAGCCGGGACAGCCTACGAGCAGTACTTC. Encoded protein: CASSLAGTAYEQYF.